The source of this TCR beta chain is a study of post-analysis software for immune sequencing data. General study findings and limits: Samples from one preparation batch, clustered by F measure, grouped strongly together. In patients, five TRBV segments were more frequent than in controls, with TRBV5-6, TRBV5-1 and TRBV20-1 among them. Controls significantly exceeded multiple sclerosis patients in normalized Chao1 diversity.

Prepared libraries of TCR beta cDNA carried unique molecular identifiers. In TCRdb, the PCR reads were re-called with MiXCR into one record per CDR3 protein. Of 650,000 to 850,000 distinct CDR3 sequences detected, 46% appear once; the ten largest clones hold 4.9%. CDR1 and CDR2 (germline): MGHDK, SYGVNS. This CDR3 spans 13 amino acids. J was trimmed by 2 bases and V by 8 bases; bases with no gene match: 5. As regards this clonotype: Its cognate antigen is unknown.

Sequencing input: blood. The rearrangement uses TRBV25-1 and TRBJ1-1; TRBD1 agrees at 7 bases. This TCR was sampled from a girl between 5 and 17 years old with multiple sclerosis. CDR3 in amino acids: CASVGDSNTEAFF. CDR3 DNA: TGTGCCAGCGTGGGGGACAGTAACACTGAAGCTTTCTTT.